This T cell receptor (beta chain) was recorded in a study of PD-1 blockade in classical Hodgkin lymphoma. Points from the study as a whole: Complete responders had baseline diversity similar to newly diagnosed patients.

After autologous stem cell transplantation all patients relapsed, and prior brentuximab vedotin exposure differed between cohorts. TCRdb keeps only in-frame clones here, not all; method: immunoSEQ multiplex PCR. The table lists approximately 17,000 clones, roughly 82% of them singletons. On this clone: What it binds is unknown.

Trimming stripped 8 bases from V and 3 bases from J, with 23 bases between. The germline V gene has CDR1 SGHDT and CDR2 YYEEEE. CDR3 length equals 16 residues. The gene calls are TRBV5-6 and TRBJ1-2, with D possibly being TRBD1 (5 bases). The TCR sequence derives from a human donor with classical Hodgkin lymphoma. Specimen: peripheral blood mononuclear cells (PBMCs), collected before the second cycle of nivolumab. Here the CDR3 DNA reads TGTGCCAGTAGTAAGGACCGGTGGGGCACGGACTATGGCTACACCTTC. It yields the protein CASSKDRWGTDYGYTF.